This TCR beta chain derives from a study of vaccination and CD4 T cells after COVID-19. Study in general: Each enrolled participant received a two-dose regimen of either BNT162b2 or mRNA-1273 vaccine. Investigators stimulated cells with overlapping spike peptides drawn from SARS-CoV-2, HCoV-NL63, HCoV-OC43 and HCoV-229E.

Sequence data for DNA of cultured CD4+ T cells were generated by the Oncomine TCR Beta short-read assay. One entry per CDR3 protein, called by TCRdb with MiXCR from the PCR reads. This table holds 14,000 or so distinct CDR3 sequences, about 31% found once. General study findings and limits: Relatively small numbers of convalescent patients were studied, with no early post-infection timepoints included. Researchers report that a median 86.3% of reactive clones in convalescent patients surfaced only post-vaccination.

About this clonotype itself: Its antigen is currently unknown.

V was cut by 10 bases and J by 2 bases, with 17 bases left in between. The germline gives CDR1 MNHNS, CDR2 SASEGT. The CDR3 is made up of 15 amino acids. Noted treatment: approximately 9-day PBMC culture with coronavirus spike peptide pools or control peptides (ViraFEST assay). Sequenced: cultured CD4+ T cells from blood. The chain has TRBV6-1 and TRBJ2-2, with a tentative D call TRBD1 (6 bases). The origin of this receptor is a human donor with COVID-19. The CDR3 DNA follows: TGTGCCACCAAGATGGGACAAGTTAACACCGGGGAGCTGTTTTTT. It encodes CATKMGQVNTGELFF.